This T cell receptor (beta chain) originates from a study of blood T cells in healthy people across ages. Every sample yielded at least 7 million isolated PBMCs. Total RNA, at least 5.5 micrograms per sample, came from PBMCs. The germline V gene has CDR1 SGHDN and CDR2 FVKESK. The CDR3 is 14 residues long. V was trimmed by 1 base and J by 4 bases, leaving 11 bases between them. Primers used in a second PCR of roughly 6 to 12 cycles were a sample-barcoded 5' primer and a J-beta primer mix. TCRdb passed the 5' RACE reads through MiXCR, listing each CDR3 protein once. The data hold 580,000 or so distinct CDR3 sequences, with 47% observed a single time. This clonotype showed up just a few times.

The sample comprised blood. This sequence originates from an elderly man in good health. V usage is TRBV14 and J usage is TRBJ2-7, with no clear D. The CDR3: CASSQGIFGYEQYF. CDR3 coding DNA: TGTGCCAGCAGCCAAGGGATCTTTGGGTACGAGCAGTACTTC.